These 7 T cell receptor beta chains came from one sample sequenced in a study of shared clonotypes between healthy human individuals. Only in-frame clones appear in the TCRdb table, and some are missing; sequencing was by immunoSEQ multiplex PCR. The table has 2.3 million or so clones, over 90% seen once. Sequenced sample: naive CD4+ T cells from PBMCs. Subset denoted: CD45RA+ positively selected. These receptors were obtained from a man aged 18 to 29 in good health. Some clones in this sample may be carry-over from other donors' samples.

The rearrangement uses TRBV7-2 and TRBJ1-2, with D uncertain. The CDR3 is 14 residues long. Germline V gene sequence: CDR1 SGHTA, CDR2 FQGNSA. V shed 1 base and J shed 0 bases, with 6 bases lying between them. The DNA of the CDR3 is TGTGCCAGCAGCTTAGGTGGGGCTAACTATGGCTACACCTTC. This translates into CASSLGGANYGYTF. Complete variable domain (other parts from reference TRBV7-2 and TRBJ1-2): GAGVSQSPSNKVTEKGKDVELRCDPISGHTALYWYRQSLGQGLEFLIYFQGNSAPDKSGLPSDRFSAERTGGSVSTLTIQRTQQEDSAVYLCASSLGGANYGYTFGSGTRLTVV.

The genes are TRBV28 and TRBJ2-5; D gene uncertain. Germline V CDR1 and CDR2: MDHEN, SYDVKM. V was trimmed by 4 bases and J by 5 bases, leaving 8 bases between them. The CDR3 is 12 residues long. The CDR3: CASSYQGETQYF. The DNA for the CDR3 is TGTGCCAGCAGTTACCAAGGGGAGACCCAGTACTTC.

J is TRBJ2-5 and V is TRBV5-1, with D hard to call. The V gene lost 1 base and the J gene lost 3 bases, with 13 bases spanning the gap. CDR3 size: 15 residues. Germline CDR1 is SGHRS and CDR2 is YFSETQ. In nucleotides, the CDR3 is TGCGCCAGCAGCTTGTCGCGTCAGGTCGAAGAGACCCAGTACTTC. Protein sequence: CASSLSRQVEETQYF.

The CDR3 reads CAIRQGKGYTF. CDR3 DNA: TGTGCCATACGACAGGGGAAGGGCTACACCTTC. The V call is TRBV10-3, the J call TRBJ1-2, with TRBD1 matching 8 bases. This CDR3 has 11 residues. Trimming removed 9 bases from V and 8 bases from J; junction bases left unmatched: 5. Germline lookup yields CDR1 ENHRY and CDR2 SYGVKD.

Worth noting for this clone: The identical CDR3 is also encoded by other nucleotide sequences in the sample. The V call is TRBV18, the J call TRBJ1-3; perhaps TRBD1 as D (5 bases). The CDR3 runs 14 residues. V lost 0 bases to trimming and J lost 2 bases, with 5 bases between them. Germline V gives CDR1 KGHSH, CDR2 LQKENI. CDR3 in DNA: TGTGCCAGCTCACCACCGGGGCCTGGAAACACCATATATTTT. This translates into CASSPPGPGNTIYF. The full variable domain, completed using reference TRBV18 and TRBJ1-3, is NAGVMQNPRHLVRRRGQEARLRCSPMKGHSHVYWYRQLPEEGLKFMVYLQKENIIDESGMPKERFSAEFPKEGPSILRIQQVVRGDSAAYFCASSPPGPGNTIYFGEGSWLTVV.

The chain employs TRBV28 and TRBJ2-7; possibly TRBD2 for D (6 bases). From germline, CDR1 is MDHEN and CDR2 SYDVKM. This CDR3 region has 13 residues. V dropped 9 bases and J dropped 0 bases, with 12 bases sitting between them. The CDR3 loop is CASIAENSYEQYF. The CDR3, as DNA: TGTGCCAGTATAGCGGAGAACTCCTACGAGCAGTACTTC.

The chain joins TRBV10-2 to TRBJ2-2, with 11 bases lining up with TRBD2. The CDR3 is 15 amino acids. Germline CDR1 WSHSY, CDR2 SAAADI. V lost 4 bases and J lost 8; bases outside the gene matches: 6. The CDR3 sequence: CASSVLAGGEGELFF. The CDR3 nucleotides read TGCGCCAGCAGTGTTCTAGCGGGAGGAGAGGGGGAGCTGTTTTTT.